This TCR beta chain was found in a study of CD8+CD57+ T cells in acquired aplastic anemia. Genomic DNA acted as the template from which TCR beta VDJ combination and CDR3 sequence profiling were carried out. From the reads, TCRdb called clonotypes with MiXCR, one entry per CDR3 protein. The data contain just over 400,000 distinct CDR3 sequences, 65% to 75% of them singletons. The ends were cut back, 1 base at V and 1 base at J, with 19 bases in the middle. This CDR3 comprises 18 residues. CDR1 and CDR2 (germline): SEHNR, FQNEAQ (reference sequence). Study-wide findings and caveats: The study identified roughly 29 CD8+ CDR3 sequences shared by patients and controls.

This clonotype was counted ten times or more. Antigen specificity is unknown. V usage is TRBV7-9 and J usage is TRBJ1-1; D possibly corresponds to TRBD1 (5 bases). The material sequenced was sorted CD4+, CD8+, or CD8+CD57+ T cells (not recorded which) from PBMCs. The TCR comes from a human donor in good health, serving as a control. The CDR3 loop reads CASSLVGQGARRNTEAFF. DNA of the CDR3: TGTGCCAGCAGCTTAGTTGGACAAGGGGCCAGAAGGAACACTGAAGCTTTCTTT.